The clone carrying this TCR beta chain was detected once. Its antigen is currently unknown. The trim removed 8 bases at V and 2 bases at J, leaving 10 bases unmatched. This CDR3 is 16 amino acids long. Germline V gene lookup returns CDR1 GTSNPN and CDR2 SVGIG (reference sequence). This entry belongs to a study of post-analysis software for immune sequencing data. Study-level results: Elevated frequency relative to controls characterized 4 or 5 TRBV segments in patients, TRBV5-6, TRBV5-1 and TRBV20-1 among them. Significantly lower normalized Chao1 diversity was seen in multiple sclerosis patients than in controls.

cDNA libraries of TCR beta carried unique molecular identifiers. TCRdb re-derived calls from the PCR reads in MiXCR, one entry per CDR3 protein. The table includes 400,000 to 500,000 distinct CDR3 sequences, approximately 37% detected once. Material for sequencing was blood. This clonotype originated in a girl aged 2-10 years with multiple sclerosis. J is TRBJ2-5 and V is TRBV30, with TRBD2 matching over 14 bases. For the CDR3, the DNA is TGTGCCGAGGGACTAGCGGGGGCCAGGAGACAAGAGACCCAGTACTTC. Translation: CAEGLAGARRQETQYF. Supplemented by reference TRBV30 and TRBJ2-5, the full variable domain reads SQTIHQWPATLVQPVGSPLSLECTVEGTSNPNLYWYRQAAGRGLQLLFYSVGIGQISSEVPQNLSASRPQDRQFILSSKKLLLSDSGFYLCAEGLAGARRQETQYFGPGTRLLVL.